This TCR beta chain appears in the sequencing data of a study of T cell responses to AZD1222 COVID-19 vaccine. The assay was immunoSEQ multiplex PCR, and TCRdb's table has in-frame clones only and misses some. The sample lists approximately 100,000 clones; over 85% were seen once. The CDR3 runs to 15 residues. CDR1 and CDR2 (germline): ENHRY, SYGVKD. V trimming: 1 base; J trimming: 5 bases; junction bases outside the gene matches: 6. This clonotype was obtained from an adult in good health. The chain employs TRBV10-3 and TRBJ2-7; 9 bases match TRBD2. The material was peripheral blood, obtained on day 0 of MenACWY control vaccination. For the CDR3, the DNA is TGTGCCATCAGTGAGTGGGCTAGCGGGGACGACGAGCAGTACTTC. It translates to CAISEWASGDDEQYF.